This entry describes one T cell receptor beta chain. Per sorted-subset replicate PCR, input was 200 to 250 ng DNA, representing about 32,000 T cell genomes. Per the original data handling: Filtering of immunoSEQ junctional sequences could not match full-length read filtering. Only in-frame clones appear in the TCRdb table, and some are missing; sequencing was by immunoSEQ multiplex PCR. That table furnishes V, J and clone size, whereas the DNA furnished D and trimming. The sample lists 600,000 to 750,000 clones; roughly 91% were seen once. The CDR3 extends over 12 amino acids. Between the trimmed V and J ends, which lost 2 bases and 6 bases, there was a span of 5 bases. Germline values: CDR1 MNHNY, CDR2 SVGAGI (reference sequence). These data are taken from a study of shared clonotypes between healthy human individuals.

The J gene is TRBJ2-1, the V gene TRBV6-6; D gene unclear. Specimen: memory CD8+ T cells from PBMCs. Documented subset: CD45RO+ cells pooled with CCR7-negative TemRA cells. The source is a man aged 18 to 29 in good health. Some clones in this sample may be carry-over from other donors' samples. The CDR3 nucleotides read TGTGCCAGCAGTTACCCCGGCAATGAGCAGTTCTTC. Its translation is CASSYPGNEQFF.